Listed here are 18 T cell receptor beta chains from one sample, sequenced in a study of blood T cell repertoires in COVID-19. Produced via immunoSEQ multiplex PCR; TCRdb's table is partial and in-frame only. The profile shows a few hundred thousand clones, around 82% of them singletons. The sample was peripheral blood. These receptors were collected from a person aged 70 to 79 with COVID-19, enrolled during active disease.

The V gene is TRBV19, the J gene TRBJ1-5, with TRBD1 identical over 8 bases. Germline values: CDR1 LNHDA, CDR2 SQIVND (reference sequence). The CDR3 is 13 amino acids. V dropped 8 bases and J dropped 7; count of bases not matched to a gene: 7. The CDR3 loop reads CASQGARGQPQHF. The CDR3 nucleotides read TGTGCCAGTCAGGGGGCAAGAGGGCAGCCCCAGCATTTT.

The chain joins TRBV7-2 to TRBJ2-3, with TRBD2 identical over 7 bases. CDR3 size: 17 residues. V lost 1 base to trimming and J lost 1 base; unmatched junction nucleotides: 8. Germline CDR1 reads SGHTA; CDR2 reads FQGNSA. CDR3 nucleotides: TGTGCCAGCAGCTTAGTGGCCGCGCTAGCGGGCACAGATACGCAGTATTTT. Translated: CASSLVAALAGTDTQYF.

This rearrangement joins TRBV27 to TRBJ1-5, with TRBD1 matching over 7 bases. Unmatched junction bases numbered 6, after V lost 6 bases and J lost 7 bases. Germline-derived CDR1 and CDR2 are MNHEY and SMNVEV (reference sequence). The CDR3 length is 13 residues. CDR3 loop: CASSGQVWQPQHF. The CDR3 nucleotides read TGTGCCAGCAGCGGACAGGTCTGGCAGCCCCAGCATTTT.

The chain employs TRBV7-2 and TRBJ1-2; D gene uncertain. Deletions cut 0 bases from V and 0 bases from J, with 8 bases between. Germline CDR1 SGHTA, CDR2 FQGNSA. CDR3 length: 15 residues. The CDR3: CASSLAAKANYGYTF. CDR3 bases: TGTGCCAGCAGCTTAGCGGCAAAAGCTAACTATGGCTACACCTTC.

The chain links TRBV7-9 to TRBJ1-5; D ambiguous. Germline lookup yields CDR1 SEHNR and CDR2 FQNEAQ (reference sequence). V was cut by 4 bases and J by 11 bases, with 18 bases left in between. The CDR3 is made up of 14 amino acids. The CDR3 reads CASSSSPSLAAQHF. The CDR3 DNA follows: TGTGCCAGCAGCTCGTCCCCCTCCCTAGCAGCCCAGCATTTT.

V is TRBV7-9 and J is TRBJ1-2; the D gene is possibly TRBD1 (6 bases). The CDR3 consists of 14 residues. With 6 bases removed from V and 8 bases from J, the gap between germline ends came to 19 bases. Germline CDR1 reads SEHNR; CDR2 reads FQNEAQ (reference sequence). CDR3 protein: CASRQQGGPGGYTF. The CDR3 DNA follows: TGTGCCAGCAGGCAACAGGGCGGTCCGGGAGGCTACACCTTC.

The CDR3 DNA reads TGTGCCAGCTCACCAAATCCGGGGGGGTGGAGCTCCTACAATGAGCAGTTCTTC. Translating it yields CASSPNPGGWSSYNEQFF. This chain links TRBV18 with TRBJ2-1, with 8 bases matching TRBD2. With V trimmed by 2 bases and J by 0 bases, 9 bases remained unmatched. CDR3 size: 18 residues. Germline V gene data show CDR1 as KGHSH and CDR2 as LQKENI.

This sequence joins TRBV27 and TRBJ2-2; 9 nucleotides align to TRBD1. V lost 7 bases to trimming and J lost 6 bases; unmatched junction nucleotides: 15. Germline V gives CDR1 MNHEY, CDR2 SMNVEV (reference sequence). CDR3 length: 17 residues. The CDR3 nucleotides read TGTGCCAGCACCGACTTGATCCGGGACAGGGAAGCCGGGGAGCTGTTTTTT. Translating it yields CASTDLIRDREAGELFF.

V and J are TRBV25-1 and TRBJ1-6; 7 bases line up with TRBD1. This CDR3 contains 16 residues. The germline V gene encodes CDR1 MGHDK and CDR2 SYGVNS. V dropped 3 bases and J dropped 4; count of bases not matched to a gene: 6. CDR3 in amino acids: CASSDSGGIYNSPLHF. The CDR3 bases are TGTGCCAGCAGTGATTCAGGGGGGATTTATAATTCACCCCTCCACTTT. Full variable domain (rest looked up from reference TRBV25-1 and TRBJ1-6): EADIYQTPRYLVIGTGKKITLECSQTMGHDKMYWYQQDPGMELHLIHYSYGVNSTEKGDLSSESTVSRIRTEHFPLTLESARPSHTSQYLCASSDSGGIYNSPLHFGNGTRLTVT.

This chain connects TRBV6-5 to TRBJ1-1; D uncertain. This CDR3 spans 13 amino acids. V was trimmed by 8 bases and J by 1 base, leaving 11 bases between them. Germline V gene data show CDR1 as MNHEY and CDR2 as SVGAGI. CDR3 region: CASLSSGNTEAFF. In nucleotides, the CDR3 is TGTGCCAGCCTTTCGTCAGGGAACACTGAAGCTTTCTTT.

The rearrangement links TRBV6-6 to TRBJ1-2; TRBD1 agrees at 11 bases. The CDR3 is 14 residues long. V was clipped by 5 bases and J by 3 bases; unmatched bases: 2. CDR1 is MNHNY and CDR2 is SVGAGI in the germline V gene (reference sequence). The CDR3 nucleotides read TGTGCCAGCAGTCGGACAGGGGGCGACTATGGCTACACCTTC. This gives the protein CASSRTGGDYGYTF.

V and J are TRBV28 and TRBJ2-5; 7 bases fit TRBD2. Losses at the gene ends were 2 bases for V and 0 bases for J; bases not matched to a gene: 6. The CDR3 length is 16 residues. Looked up from germline, CDR1 is MDHEN and CDR2 is SYDVKM. DNA for the CDR3: TGTGCCAGCAGTTTAGCCAGCGGGGCAGACCAAGAGACCCAGTACTTC. This gives the protein CASSLASGADQETQYF.

With respect to this clone: The sample has other DNA sequences that encode this CDR3 too. The rearrangement uses TRBV5-1 and TRBJ1-2, with a tentative D call TRBD1 (5 bases). The CDR3 runs 13 residues. V was pared by 2 bases and J by 6 bases, with 11 bases between. Germline V gene data show CDR1 as SGHRS and CDR2 as YFSETQ. CDR3 nucleotide sequence: TGCGCCAGCAGCTTAAAAGGGGAACATGGCTACACCTTC. This codes for CASSLKGEHGYTF.

The chain is built from TRBV5-1 and TRBJ2-3; D possibly corresponds to TRBD1 (5 bases). This CDR3 is 14 amino acids long. Between the trimmed V and J ends, which lost 0 bases and 13 bases, there was a span of 18 bases. CDR1 is SGHRS, CDR2 YFSETQ, per germline. The CDR3 spells CASSLDSGAGSEYF. The CDR3, as DNA: TGCGCCAGCAGCTTGGATTCTGGGGCAGGATCGGAGTATTTT.

The chain combines TRBV9 with TRBJ2-2, with D possibly matching TRBD2 (5 bases). In germline, CDR1 is SGDLS, CDR2 YYNGEE. The CDR3 sequence is 14 residues long. Trimming took 1 base from V and 6 from J, leaving 10 bases between them. CDR3 sequence reads: CASSVLASAGELFF. The CDR3, as DNA: TGTGCCAGCAGCGTATTAGCGTCCGCCGGGGAGCTGTTTTTT.

The rearrangement links TRBV19 to TRBJ2-1; 9 positions match TRBD1. Unmatched junction bases numbered 8, after V lost 3 bases and J lost 8 bases. Germline V gene sequence: CDR1 LNHDA, CDR2 SQIVND (reference sequence). This CDR3 contains 15 residues. The CDR3 nucleotides read TGTGCCAGTAGTATTGGACAGGGGTGGGCGGATGAGCAGTTCTTC. Translation: CASSIGQGWADEQFF.

The chain has TRBV15 and TRBJ2-1; possible D gene TRBD1, 6 bases. Trimming removed 5 bases from V and 2 bases from J, with 10 bases in between. This CDR3 has 14 residues. In germline, CDR1 is LNHNV, CDR2 YYDKDF (reference sequence). The CDR3 DNA sequence: TGTGCCACCAGCGGGCAGGGGACCTACAATGAGCAGTTCTTC. Residues: CATSGQGTYNEQFF.

V gene TRBV29-1 combines with J gene TRBJ1-2; D unclear. V was shortened by 7 bases and J by 0 bases, with 12 bases between the two germline ends. The CDR3 extends over 13 amino acids. Per the germline V gene, CDR1 is SQVTM and CDR2 is ANQGSEA. CDR3 nucleotide sequence: TGCAGCGCCTCGGGAGGCCCTAACTATGGCTACACCTTC. Translation gives CSASGGPNYGYTF. Full variable domain (outside the CDR3, taken from reference TRBV29-1 and TRBJ1-2): SAVISQKPSRDICQRGTSLTIQCQVDSQVTMMFWYRQQPGQSLTLIATANQGSEATYESGFVIDKFPISRPNLTFSTLTVSNMSPEDSSIYLCSASGGPNYGYTFGSGTRLTVV.